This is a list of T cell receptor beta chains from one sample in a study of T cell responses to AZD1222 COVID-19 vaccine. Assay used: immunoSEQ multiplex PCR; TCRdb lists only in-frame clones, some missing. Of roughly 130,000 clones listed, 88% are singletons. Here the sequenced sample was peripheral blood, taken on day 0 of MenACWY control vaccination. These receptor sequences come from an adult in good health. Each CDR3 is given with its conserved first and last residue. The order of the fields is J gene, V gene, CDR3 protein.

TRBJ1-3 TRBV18 CASSPPSQGGNTIYF
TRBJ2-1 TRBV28 CASTRIMAREQFF
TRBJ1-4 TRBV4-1 CASSHGLFATNEKLFF
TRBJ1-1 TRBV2 CASSRTVEPNTEAFF
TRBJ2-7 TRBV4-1 CASNPPRRTGPSGSIYEQYF
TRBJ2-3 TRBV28 CASSPITRPLFPDTQYF
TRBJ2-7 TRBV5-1 CASSSGLASSYEQYF
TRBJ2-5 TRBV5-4 CASSFPFPGRGETQYF
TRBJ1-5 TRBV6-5 CASSPRGHTNQPQHF
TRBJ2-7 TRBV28 CASAEGAYEQYF
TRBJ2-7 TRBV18 CASSPSRAQQYF
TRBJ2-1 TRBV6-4 CASSDSTGLGNEQFF
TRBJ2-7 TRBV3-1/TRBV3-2 CASSQDAGQTYEQYF
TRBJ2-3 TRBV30 CAGTGQTDTQYF
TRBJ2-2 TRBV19 CASRIRTGPSTGELFF
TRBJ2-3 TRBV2 CASSGGAGTDTQYF
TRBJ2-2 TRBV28 CASSRQGALNTGELFF
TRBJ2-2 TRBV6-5 CASMGSNTGELFF
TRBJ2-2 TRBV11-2 CASSLAFLGLAGGGELFF
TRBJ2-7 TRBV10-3 CAISQELVSYEQYF
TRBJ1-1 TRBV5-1 CASSLNTEAFF
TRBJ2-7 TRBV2 CASTRVRDQSYEQYF
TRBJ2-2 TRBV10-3 CAIRGRGELFF
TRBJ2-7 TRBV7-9 CASSFSGTYEQYF
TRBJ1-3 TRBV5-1 CASSLGTGRNTIYF
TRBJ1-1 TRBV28 CASSPLRTEMNTEAFF
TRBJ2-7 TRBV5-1 CASSLGGTGGYEQYF
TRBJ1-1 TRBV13 CASSPGGWGTTEAFF
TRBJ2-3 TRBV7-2 CASSPGTVGTDTQYF
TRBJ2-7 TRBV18 CASSPPPGNEQYF
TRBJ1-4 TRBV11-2 CASSLIRESQKLFF
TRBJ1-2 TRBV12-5 CASGSTGTYGYTF
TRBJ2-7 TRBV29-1 CSVEPGVGFEQYF
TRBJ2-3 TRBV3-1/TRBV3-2 CASSQATSGQDTQYF
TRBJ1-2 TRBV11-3 CASSVRDRFNYGYTF
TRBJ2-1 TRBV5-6 CASSFRYNEQFF
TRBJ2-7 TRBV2 CASSFEGSSYEQYF
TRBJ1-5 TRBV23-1 CASSQSTGRNQPQHF
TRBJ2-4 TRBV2 CASSRKISGAPDIADLRNIQYF
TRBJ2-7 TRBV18 CASSPGQGSNEQYF
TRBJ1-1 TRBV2 CASSKTGMNTEAFF
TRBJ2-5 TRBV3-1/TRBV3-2 CASSQDLRGGRETQYF